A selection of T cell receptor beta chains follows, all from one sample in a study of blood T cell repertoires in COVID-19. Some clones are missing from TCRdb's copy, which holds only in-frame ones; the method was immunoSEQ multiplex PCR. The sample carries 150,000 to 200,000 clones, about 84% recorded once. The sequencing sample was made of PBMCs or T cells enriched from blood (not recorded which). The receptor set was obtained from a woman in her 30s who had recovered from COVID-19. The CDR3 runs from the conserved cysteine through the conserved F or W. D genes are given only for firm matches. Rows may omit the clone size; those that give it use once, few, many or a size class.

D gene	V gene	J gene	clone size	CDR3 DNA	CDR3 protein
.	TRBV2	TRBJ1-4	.	TGTGCCAGCAGCCGGGACTCGGGGGGAAAACTGTTTTTT	CASSRDSGGKLFF
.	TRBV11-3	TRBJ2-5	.	TGTGCCAGCAGCCACAGGGATAGCGCAGAGACCCAGTACTTC	CASSHRDSAETQYF
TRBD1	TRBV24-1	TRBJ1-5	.	TGTGCCACCAGTGACCGGCAGGGGGTACAGCCCCAGCATTTT	CATSDRQGVQPQHF
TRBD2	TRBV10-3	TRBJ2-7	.	TGTGCCATCAGCGAAACCCCCACTACTAGCGGGAGGACCTACGAGCAGTACTTC	CAISETPTTSGRTYEQYF
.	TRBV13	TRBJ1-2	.	TGTGCCAGCAGCTGGGTAGTGGGGGCGAAAAACTATGGCTACACCTTC	CASSWVVGAKNYGYTF
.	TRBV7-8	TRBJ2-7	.	TGTGCCAGCAGCCCCCGGTCTAAACTCTACGAGCAGTACTTC	CASSPRSKLYEQYF
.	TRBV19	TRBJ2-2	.	TGTGCCAGTAGTGATGCTGACACAACGAACACCGGGGAGCTGTTTTTT	CASSDADTTNTGELFF
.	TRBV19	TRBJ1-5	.	TGTGCCAGTAGTATTAGCAAATATCAGCCCCAGCATTTT	CASSISKYQPQHF
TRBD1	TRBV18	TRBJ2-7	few	TGTGCCAGCTCGCAGGGGGAGAATGACGAGCAGTACTTC	CASSQGENDEQYF
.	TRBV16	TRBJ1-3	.	TGTGCCAGCAGCCTCCTATCAGGGAAATCTGGAAACACCATATATTTT	CASSLLSGKSGNTIYF
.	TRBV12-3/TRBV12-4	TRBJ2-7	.	TGTGCCAGCTTACAGGGTCCCTCCTACGAGCAGTACTTC	CASLQGPSYEQYF
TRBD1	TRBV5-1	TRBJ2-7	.	TGCGCCAGCAGCTCAGGACAGGGGCCCGAGCAGTACTTC	CASSSGQGPEQYF
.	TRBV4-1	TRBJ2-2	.	TGCGCCAGCAGCCAAGATGATCTTAGGGAGTCCATCGCCGGGGAGCTGTTTTTT	CASSQDDLRESIAGELFF
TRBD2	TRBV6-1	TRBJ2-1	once	TGTGCCAGCAGTGAAGATCGGGGGGCCTACAATGAGCAGTTCTTC	CASSEDRGAYNEQFF
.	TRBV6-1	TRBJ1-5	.	TGTGCCAGCAGTGAAGCGGGTGGCGGGGCGCAGCCCCAGCATTTT	CASSEAGGGAQPQHF
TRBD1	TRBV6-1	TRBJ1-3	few	TGTGCCAGCAGTGACAGGGGGCGAGAAAACACCATATATTTT	CASSDRGRENTIYF
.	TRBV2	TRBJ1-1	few	TGTGCCAGCAGCGTGGGGGAGGGCACTGAAGCTTTCTTT	CASSVGEGTEAFF
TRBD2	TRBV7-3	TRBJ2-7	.	TGTGCCAGCAGCTTAGTCCGACTAGCGGGGGCCTACGAGCAGTACTTC	CASSLVRLAGAYEQYF
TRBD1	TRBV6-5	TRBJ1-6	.	TGTGCCAGCAGTTACTTACTGGGACAGGGACCATCACCCCTCCACTTT	CASSYLLGQGPSPLHF
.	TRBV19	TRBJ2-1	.	TGTGCCAGTAGTATCAGCGGTATCCACAATGAGCAGTTCTTC	CASSISGIHNEQFF
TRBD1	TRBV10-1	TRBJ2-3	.	TGCGCCAGCAGTGAGTCGATCCACAGGGGGGGCACAGATACGCAGTATTTT	CASSESIHRGGTDTQYF
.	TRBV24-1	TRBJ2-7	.	TGTGCCACCTCAGCGGGCTCCTACGAGCAGTACTTC	CATSAGSYEQYF
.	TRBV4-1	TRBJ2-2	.	TGCGCCAGCAGCCACACTACGGGGTACACCGGGGAGCTGTTTTTT	CASSHTTGYTGELFF
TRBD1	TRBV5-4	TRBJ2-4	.	TGTGCCAGCAGCTGGGACAGGTTAGGGGGAAACATTCAGTACTTC	CASSWDRLGGNIQYF
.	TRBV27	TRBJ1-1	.	TGTGCCAGCAGTTTAAACGGGGGTACGAACACTGAAGCTTTCTTT	CASSLNGGTNTEAFF
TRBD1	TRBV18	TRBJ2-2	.	TGTGCCAGCTCATCCAAAGGACAGGTCAGCACCGGGGAGCTGTTTTTT	CASSSKGQVSTGELFF
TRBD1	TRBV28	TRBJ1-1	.	TGTGCCAGCTCATTTTCGGGACAGGGGGTACCTGAAGCTTTCTTT	CASSFSGQGVPEAFF
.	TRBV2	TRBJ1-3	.	TGTGCCAGCGCGGAGGGGGGAAACACCATATATTTT	CASAEGGNTIYF
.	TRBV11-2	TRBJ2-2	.	TGTGCCAGCCGTTCGGGCAGGGCTAACACCGGGGAGCTGTTTTTT	CASRSGRANTGELFF
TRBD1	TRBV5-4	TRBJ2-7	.	TGTGCCAGCAGCTGGAGAGTGGACAGGGGCGACGAGCAGTACTTC	CASSWRVDRGDEQYF
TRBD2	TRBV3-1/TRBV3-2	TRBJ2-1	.	TGTGCCAGCAGCCTCTTGGGTCGGACTAGCGGGATTTTCGAGCAGTTCTTC	CASSLLGRTSGIFEQFF
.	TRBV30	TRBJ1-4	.	TGTGCCTGGAGTGTACAGGGAGCAACTAATGAAAAACTGTTTTTT	CAWSVQGATNEKLFF
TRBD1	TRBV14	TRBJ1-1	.	TGTGCCAGCAGCCAAGGCACAGTCAAGGTTCTAGGGACAGGGGGCACTGAAGCTTTCTTT	CASSQGTVKVLGTGGTEAFF
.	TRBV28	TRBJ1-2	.	TGTGCCAGCAGTTTAACCCAGGTCTATGGCTACACCTTC	CASSLTQVYGYTF
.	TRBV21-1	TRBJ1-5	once	TGTGCCAGCAGCAAAAAGGGTCGGGGATATTTGCCCCAGCATTTT	CASSKKGRGYLPQHF
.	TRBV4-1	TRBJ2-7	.	TGCGCCAGCAGCCAAGAGCGCCAGGCCATCCTCGAGCAGTACTTC	CASSQERQAILEQYF
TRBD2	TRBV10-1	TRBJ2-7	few	TGCGCCAGCACCCACTTCGGGACTAGCGGGCCTGAGACATACGAGCAGTACTTC	CASTHFGTSGPETYEQYF
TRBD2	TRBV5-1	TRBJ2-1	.	TGCGCCAGCAGCTTGCAGACTAGCGGGATAGAGCAGTTCTTC	CASSLQTSGIEQFF
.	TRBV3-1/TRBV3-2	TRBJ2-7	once	TGTGCCAGCAGCCAGCGAGGTGGGAGCTCCTACGAGCAGTACTTC	CASSQRGGSSYEQYF
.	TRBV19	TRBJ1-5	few	TGTGCCAGTAGTTCCCTGCATTTT	CASSSLHF
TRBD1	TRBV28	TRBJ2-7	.	TGTGCCAGCGCCCCTTCGGGACAGGGGGAGTACGAGCAGTACTTC	CASAPSGQGEYEQYF
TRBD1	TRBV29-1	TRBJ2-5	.	TGCAGCGTTGAAACCGGTCCCGGGACAGGGCAAGAGACCCAGTACTTC	CSVETGPGTGQETQYF
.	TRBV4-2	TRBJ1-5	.	TGTGCCAGCAGCCCGGGGAGAGGGAATAGCAATCAGCCCCAGCATTTT	CASSPGRGNSNQPQHF
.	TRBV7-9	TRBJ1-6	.	TGTGCCAGCAGCCCCCGGAGGTCGGGGTTCAGCTCCTATAATTCACCCCTCCACTTT	CASSPRRSGFSSYNSPLHF
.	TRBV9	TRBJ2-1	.	TGTGCCAGCAGGCTAGGTCCGGGTGGGGGGACGCAGTTCTTC	CASRLGPGGGTQFF
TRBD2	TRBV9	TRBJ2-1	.	TGTGCCAGCAGCTCGACGGGACTAGCAGACAATGAGCAGTTCTTC	CASSSTGLADNEQFF
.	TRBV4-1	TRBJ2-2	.	TGCGCCAGCAGCCAAGGCCGCGCCGGGACACCGTATCGAAACACCGGGGAGCTGTTTTTT	CASSQGRAGTPYRNTGELFF
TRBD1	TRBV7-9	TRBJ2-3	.	TGTGCCAGCAGGTATGGACAGGGAGAGACAGATACGCAGTATTTT	CASRYGQGETDTQYF
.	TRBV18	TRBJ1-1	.	TGTGCCAGCTCAGTGGCCCAGGCGATCAACACTGAAGCTTTCTTT	CASSVAQAINTEAFF
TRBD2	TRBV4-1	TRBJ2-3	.	TGCGCCAGCAGCCAAGATTCGGGGCTAGCGGGAGGGCACTGGCGGTATTTT	CASSQDSGLAGGHWRYF
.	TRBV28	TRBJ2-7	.	TGTGCCAGCAGTACTGGGAGTTACGAGCAGTACTTC	CASSTGSYEQYF
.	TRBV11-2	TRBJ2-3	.	TGTGCCAGCTTTCGGGCAGATACGCAGTATTTT	CASFRADTQYF
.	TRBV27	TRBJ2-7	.	TGTGCCAGCAGACAATTACCGGAGACTACCTACGAGCAGTACTTC	CASRQLPETTYEQYF
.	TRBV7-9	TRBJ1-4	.	TGTGCCAGCAGCCCCAGTGTTGGAGAAAGTCCCAGGGATAATGAAAAACTGTTTTTT	CASSPSVGESPRDNEKLFF
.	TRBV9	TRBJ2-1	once	TGTGCCAGCAGCGCAGTGGGGGCCACTCTGAATGAGCAGTTCTTC	CASSAVGATLNEQFF
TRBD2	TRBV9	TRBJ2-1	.	TGTGCCAGCAGCGTTAGCGGGAGTCTCTCCTACAATGAGCAGTTCTTC	CASSVSGSLSYNEQFF
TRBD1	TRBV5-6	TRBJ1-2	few	TGTGCCAGCAGCTTCCGGGACAGGGTGATGTATGGCTACACCTTC	CASSFRDRVMYGYTF
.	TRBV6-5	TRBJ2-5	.	TGTGCCAGCAGTTATGGGCACCAAGAGACCCAGTACTTC	CASSYGHQETQYF
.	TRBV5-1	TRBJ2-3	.	TGCGCCAGCAGCTTTTCTGGACTAAGCACAGATACGCAGTATTTT	CASSFSGLSTDTQYF
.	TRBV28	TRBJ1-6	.	TGTGCCAGCCTCCGGGGCGGGGGCTCGCCCTCCAATAATTCACCCCTCCACTTT	CASLRGGGSPSNNSPLHF